Listed below are T cell receptor beta chains from one sample, sequenced in a study of OX40 agonist ivuxolimab in advanced cancers. Profiling relied on immunoSEQ multiplex PCR, and the TCRdb table lists in-frame clones only, not all of them. The sample has 70,000 or so clones, roughly 84% seen once. This specimen consisted of CD4+ or CD8+ T cells sorted from blood, obtained in a trial of the OX40 agonist ivuxolimab. The source of these receptors is an adult with an advanced solid tumor such as melanoma, head and neck, liver or kidney cancer. The CDR3 runs from the conserved cysteine through the conserved F or W. A D gene is named only where the DNA matches it firmly.

CDR3 protein | CDR3 DNA | D gene | J gene | V gene
CATAGGASNQPQHF | TGTGCCACCGCAGGGGGCGCAAGCAATCAGCCCCAGCATTTT | TRBD1 | TRBJ1-5 | TRBV28
CASRTSMGGNTEAFF | TGTGCCAGCAGGACGAGTATGGGCGGGAACACTGAAGCTTTCTTT | . | TRBJ1-1 | TRBV6-1
CASSAYADRGSNEQYF | TGTGCCAGCAGTGCTTATGCGGACAGGGGTTCTAACGAGCAGTACTTC | TRBD1 | TRBJ2-7 | TRBV7-9
CASGPWEGNREKLFF | TGTGCCAGCGGCCCCTGGGAAGGGAATAGGGAAAAACTGTTTTTT | . | TRBJ1-4 | TRBV28
CASSAKGQGSPYEQYF | TGTGCCAGCAGTGCAAAGGGACAGGGTTCTCCCTACGAGCAGTACTTC | TRBD1 | TRBJ2-7 | TRBV27
CASSQGTGGTYEQYF | TGCGCCAGCAGCCAAGGGACGGGGGGCACCTACGAGCAGTACTTC | . | TRBJ2-7 | TRBV4-1
CASSRDQVNTEAFF | TGTGCCAGCAGCAGGGATCAAGTGAACACTGAAGCTTTCTTT | . | TRBJ1-1 | TRBV7-2
CASSLSRGQDYEQYF | TGTGCCAGTAGTTTATCACGGGGCCAAGACTACGAGCAGTACTTC | . | TRBJ2-7 | TRBV19
CASSIGGSYNEQFF | TGTGCCAGCAGCATCGGAGGCTCCTACAATGAGCAGTTCTTC | . | TRBJ2-1 | TRBV7-3
CASSFWTGYSNQPQHF | TGTGCCAGCAGCTTCTGGACGGGGTATAGCAATCAGCCCCAGCATTTT | . | TRBJ1-5 | TRBV5-6
CASSQVRGAPEQYF | TGCGCCAGCAGCCAAGTACGAGGGGCTCCCGAGCAGTACTTC | . | TRBJ2-7 | TRBV4-1